This is a list of T cell receptor beta chains from one sample in a study of vaccination effects on CD4 cells after COVID-19. Clones were sequenced by immunoSEQ multiplex PCR, and TCRdb holds only the in-frame ones, with some missing. The data contain about 74,000 clones, roughly three quarters of them singletons. Their antigen targets remain unknown. Source: CD4+ T cells from PBMCs cultured without peptide, taken before COVID-19 vaccination. The receptor source for this set is a human donor who received a COVID-19 vaccine. CDR3s include the opening cysteine and the closing phenylalanine or tryptophan. The D gene is left open where the match is weak. Not all rows give a size; the values are once, few, many and, for expanded clones, a class.

>NA|TRBV5-1|TRBJ2-1|NA
CASSPFNGGSYNEQFF
TGCGCCAGCAGCCCCTTCAACGGGGGCTCCTACAATGAGCAGTTCTTC
>NA|TRBV19|TRBJ1-3|NA
CASAPGGTGNTIYF
TGTGCCAGCGCCCCAGGAGGGACTGGAAACACCATATATTTT
>NA|TRBV30|TRBJ1-2|NA
CAWSGQFYGYTF
TGTGCCTGGAGTGGACAGTTTTATGGCTACACCTTC
>TRBD2|TRBV24-1|TRBJ2-1|NA
CATGGLAGENEQFF
TGTGCCACTGGAGGACTAGCGGGGGAGAATGAGCAGTTCTTC
>NA|TRBV11-3|TRBJ2-3|NA
CASSPVGPSATQYF
TGTGCCAGCAGCCCAGTGGGACCGTCGGCTACGCAGTATTTT
>NA|TRBV18|TRBJ2-2|NA
CASSPPNFQHLTGELFF
TGTGCCAGCTCACCACCGAACTTCCAACACCTCACCGGGGAGCTGTTTTTT
>NA|TRBV7-9|TRBJ1-6|NA
CASSSGQDNSPLHF
TGTGCCAGCAGCTCCGGACAAGATAATTCACCCCTCCACTTT
>TRBD1|TRBV19|TRBJ1-2|NA
CASSIWGQLTNYGYTF
TGTGCCAGTAGTATATGGGGACAGCTTACTAACTATGGCTACACCTTC
>NA|TRBV1|TRBJ1-1|few
CTSSQDVRTEAFF
TGCACCAGCAGCCAAGATGTCCGCACTGAAGCTTTCTTT
>NA|TRBV2|TRBJ1-1|NA
CASSEQATTEAFF
TGTGCCAGCAGTGAACAGGCGACCACTGAAGCTTTCTTT
>NA|TRBV20-1|TRBJ2-5|NA
CSASTGKETQYF
TGCAGTGCTAGTACAGGGAAAGAGACCCAGTACTTC
>TRBD1|TRBV24-1|TRBJ1-6|NA
CATSDLDRDSYNSPLHF
TGTGCCACCAGTGATTTGGACAGGGACTCCTATAATTCACCCCTCCACTTT
>TRBD2|TRBV5-1|TRBJ2-4|NA
CASSETGRGAKNIQYF
TGCGCCAGCAGCGAAACCGGGAGGGGAGCCAAAAACATTCAGTACTTC
>NA|TRBV5-4|TRBJ2-1|NA
CASRQGGDEQFF
TGTGCCAGCAGGCAGGGTGGAGATGAGCAGTTCTTC